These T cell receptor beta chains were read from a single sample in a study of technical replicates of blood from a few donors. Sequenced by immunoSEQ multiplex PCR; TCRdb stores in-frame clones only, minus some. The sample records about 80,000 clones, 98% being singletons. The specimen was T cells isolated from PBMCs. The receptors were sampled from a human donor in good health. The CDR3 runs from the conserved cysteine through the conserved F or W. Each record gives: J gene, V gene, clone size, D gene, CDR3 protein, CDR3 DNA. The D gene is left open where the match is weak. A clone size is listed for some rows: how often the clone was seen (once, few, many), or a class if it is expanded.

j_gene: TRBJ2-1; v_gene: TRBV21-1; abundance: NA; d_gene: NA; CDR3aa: CASSPPRRTFNEQFF; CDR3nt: TGTGCCAGCAGCCCACCTAGAAGGACATTCAATGAGCAGTTCTTC
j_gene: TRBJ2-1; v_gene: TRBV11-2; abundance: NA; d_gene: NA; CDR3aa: CASSLGDRFRDEQFF; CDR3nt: TGTGCCAGCAGCTTAGGAGACAGGTTTAGGGATGAGCAGTTCTTC
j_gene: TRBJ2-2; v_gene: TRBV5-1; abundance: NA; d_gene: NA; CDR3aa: CASSLGQGSGELFF; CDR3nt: TGCGCCAGCAGCTTGGGGCAGGGCTCCGGGGAGCTGTTTTTT
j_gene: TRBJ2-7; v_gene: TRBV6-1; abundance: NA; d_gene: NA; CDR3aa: CASSEPSSVPYEQYF; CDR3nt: TGTGCCAGCAGTGAACCTAGCAGTGTTCCCTACGAGCAGTACTTC
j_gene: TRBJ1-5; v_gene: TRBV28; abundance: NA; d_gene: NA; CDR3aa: CASSYGRVNQPQHF; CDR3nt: TGTGCCAGCAGTTATGGGAGGGTCAATCAGCCCCAGCATTTT
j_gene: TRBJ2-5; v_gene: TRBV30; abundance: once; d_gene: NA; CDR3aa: CAWSVETTSETQYF; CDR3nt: TGTGCCTGGAGTGTTGAGACTACTTCAGAGACCCAGTACTTC
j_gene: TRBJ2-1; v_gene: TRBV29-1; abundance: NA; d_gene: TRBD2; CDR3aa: CSAKREHYNEQFF; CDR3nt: TGCAGCGCAAAGCGGGAACACTACAATGAGCAGTTCTTC
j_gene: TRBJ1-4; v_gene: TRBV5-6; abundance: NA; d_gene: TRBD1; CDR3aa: CASSSLDRGNEKLFF; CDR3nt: TGTGCCAGCAGCTCATTGGACAGGGGTAATGAAAAACTGTTTTTT
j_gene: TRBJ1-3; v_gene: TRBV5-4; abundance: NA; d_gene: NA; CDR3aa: CASSRGNSGNTIYF; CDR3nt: TGTGCCAGCAGCCGAGGTAACTCTGGAAACACCATATATTTT
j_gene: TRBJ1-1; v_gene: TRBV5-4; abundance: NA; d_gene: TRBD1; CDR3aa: CASSSPRTGNTEAFF; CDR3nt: TGTGCCAGCAGCTCACCCCGGACAGGGAACACTGAAGCTTTCTTT
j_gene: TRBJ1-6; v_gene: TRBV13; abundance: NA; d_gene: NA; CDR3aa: CASSLVNNSPLHF; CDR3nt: TGTGCCAGCAGCTTAGTAAATAATTCACCCCTCCACTTT
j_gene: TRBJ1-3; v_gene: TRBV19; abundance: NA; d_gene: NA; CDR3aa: CASSILQGSGNTIYF; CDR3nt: TGTGCCAGTAGTATTCTACAGGGATCTGGAAACACCATATATTTT
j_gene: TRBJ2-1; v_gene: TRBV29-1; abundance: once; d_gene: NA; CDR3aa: CSTELALGSEQFF; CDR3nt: TGCAGCACCGAGCTAGCGCTGGGTAGTGAGCAGTTCTTC
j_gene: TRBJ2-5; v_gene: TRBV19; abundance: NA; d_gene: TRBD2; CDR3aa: CASSAAGPQETQYF; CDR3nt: TGTGCCAGTTCTGCAGCGGGACCTCAAGAGACCCAGTACTTC
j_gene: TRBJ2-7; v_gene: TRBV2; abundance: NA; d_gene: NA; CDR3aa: CASSATVPSYEQYF; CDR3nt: TGTGCCAGCAGCGCAACAGTGCCCTCCTACGAGCAGTACTTC
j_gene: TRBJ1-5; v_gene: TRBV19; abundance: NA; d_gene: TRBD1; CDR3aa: CASSIFGGGGQGRGMPQHF; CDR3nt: TGTGCCAGTAGTATCTTCGGGGGAGGAGGACAGGGAAGGGGTATGCCCCAGCATTTT
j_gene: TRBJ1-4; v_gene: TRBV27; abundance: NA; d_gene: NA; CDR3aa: CASRPNRLAIGEKLFF; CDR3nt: TGTGCCAGCAGGCCGAACAGGCTAGCGATTGGAGAAAAACTGTTTTTT
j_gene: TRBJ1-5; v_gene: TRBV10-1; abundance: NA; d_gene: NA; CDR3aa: CASSGEEGQPQHF; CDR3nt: TGCGCCAGCAGTGGGGAAGAGGGTCAGCCCCAGCATTTT
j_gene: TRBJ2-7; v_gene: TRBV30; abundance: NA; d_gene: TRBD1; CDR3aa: CAWRTGLAYEQYF; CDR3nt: TGTGCCTGGAGGACAGGGTTAGCCTACGAGCAGTACTTC
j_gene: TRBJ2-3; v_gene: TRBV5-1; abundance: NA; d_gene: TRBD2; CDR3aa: CASSSATSGSTPDTQYF; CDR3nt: TGCGCCAGCAGCTCGGCGACTAGCGGGAGTACGCCAGATACGCAGTATTTT
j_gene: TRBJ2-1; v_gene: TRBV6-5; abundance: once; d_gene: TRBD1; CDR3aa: CASSLWGQGYNEQFF; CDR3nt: TGTGCCAGCAGTCTCTGGGGACAGGGCTACAATGAGCAGTTCTTC
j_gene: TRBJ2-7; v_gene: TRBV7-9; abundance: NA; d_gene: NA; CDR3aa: CASSLGSLSPYEQYF; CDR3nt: TGTGCCAGCAGCTTAGGTAGCCTTAGCCCCTACGAGCAGTACTTC